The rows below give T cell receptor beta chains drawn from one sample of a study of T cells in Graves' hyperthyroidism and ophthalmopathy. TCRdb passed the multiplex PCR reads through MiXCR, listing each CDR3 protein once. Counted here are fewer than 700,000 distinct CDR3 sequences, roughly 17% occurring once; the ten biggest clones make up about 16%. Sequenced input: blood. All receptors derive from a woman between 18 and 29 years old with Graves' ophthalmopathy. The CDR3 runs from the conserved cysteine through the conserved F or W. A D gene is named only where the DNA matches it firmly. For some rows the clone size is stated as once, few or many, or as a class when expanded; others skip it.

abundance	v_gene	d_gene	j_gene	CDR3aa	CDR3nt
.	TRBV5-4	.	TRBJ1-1	CASSFPANTEAFF	TGTGCCAGCAGCTTTCCGGCGAACACTGAAGCTTTCTTT
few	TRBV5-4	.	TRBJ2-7	CASKGRVLDEQYF	TGTGCCAGCAAAGGCAGGGTCTTGGACGAGCAGTACTTC
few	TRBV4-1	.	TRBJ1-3	CASSQVPHFGNTIYF	TGCGCCAGCAGCCAAGTGCCGCATTTTGGAAACACCATATATTTT
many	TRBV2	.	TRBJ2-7	CASSESTRHEQYF	TGTGCCAGCAGTGAATCTACTAGGCACGAGCAGTACTTC
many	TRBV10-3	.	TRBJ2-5	CAISDTGTHGETQYF	TGTGCCATCAGTGACACCGGGACTCACGGGGAGACCCAGTACTTC
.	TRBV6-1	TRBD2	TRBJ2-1	CASSEADQLAGGQGFF	TGTGCCAGCAGTGAAGCGGACCAACTAGCGGGGGGGCAGGGGTTCTTC
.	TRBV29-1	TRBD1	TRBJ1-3	CSAGTGKNTIYF	TGCAGCGCAGGGACAGGGAAAAACACCATATATTTT
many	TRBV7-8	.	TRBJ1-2	CASSLVGTGRLRNYGYTF	TGTGCCAGCAGCTTAGTTGGCACAGGGCGCCTCCGTAACTATGGCTACACCTTC
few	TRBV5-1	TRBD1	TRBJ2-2	CASSSLDRDPGELFF	TGCGCCAGCAGCTCGCTGGACAGGGACCCCGGGGAGCTGTTTTTT
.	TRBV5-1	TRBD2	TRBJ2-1	CASSFGGDEYNEQFF	TGCGCCAGCAGCTTTGGGGGGGACGAATACAATGAGCAGTTCTTC
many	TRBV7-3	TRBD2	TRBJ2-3	CASSPTRRLAGGPPDTQYF	TGTGCCAGCAGCCCAACCCGAAGACTAGCGGGGGGGCCGCCAGATACGCAGTATTTT
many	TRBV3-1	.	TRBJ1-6	CASSQKRVSGSPLHF	TGTGCCAGCAGCCAGAAAAGGGTTTCAGGTTCACCCCTCCACTTT
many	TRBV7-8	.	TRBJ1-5	CASSSGRTGIQPQHF	TGTGCCAGCAGCTCCGGACGAACAGGAATCCAGCCCCAGCATTTT
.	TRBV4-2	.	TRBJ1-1	CASSPGRGTHTEAFF	TGTGCCAGCAGTCCCGGCAGGGGCACTCACACTGAAGCTTTCTTT
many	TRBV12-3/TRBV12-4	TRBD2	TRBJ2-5	CASSLQTAGQETQYF	TGTGCCAGCAGTTTACAGACAGCGGGGCAAGAGACCCAGTACTTC
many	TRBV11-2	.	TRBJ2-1	CASSLDRAYNEQFF	TGTGCCAGCAGCTTAGATCGGGCTTACAATGAGCAGTTCTTC
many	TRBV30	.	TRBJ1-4	CAWSSWGGLNEKLFF	TGTGCCTGGAGTTCCTGGGGGGGTCTTAATGAAAAACTGTTTTTT
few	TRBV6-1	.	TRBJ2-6	CASRSMGSGANVLTF	TGTGCCAGCAGGTCGATGGGCTCTGGGGCCAACGTCCTGACTTTC
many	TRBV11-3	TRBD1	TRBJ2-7	CASSSRTGRGEQYF	TGTGCCAGCAGCTCCCGGACAGGGAGAGGGGAGCAGTACTTC
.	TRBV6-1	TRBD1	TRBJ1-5	CASSTGGRGQPQHF	TGTGCCAGCAGCACAGGGGGCAGAGGTCAGCCCCAGCATTTT
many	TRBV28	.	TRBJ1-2	CASTYRRDRGGFGYTF	TGTGCCAGCACCTACCGTAGGGACCGCGGGGGCTTCGGCTACACCTTC
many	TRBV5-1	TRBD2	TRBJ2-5	CASRPGGGARETQYF	TGCGCCAGCAGGCCGGGAGGGGGGGCCCGAGAGACCCAGTACTTC